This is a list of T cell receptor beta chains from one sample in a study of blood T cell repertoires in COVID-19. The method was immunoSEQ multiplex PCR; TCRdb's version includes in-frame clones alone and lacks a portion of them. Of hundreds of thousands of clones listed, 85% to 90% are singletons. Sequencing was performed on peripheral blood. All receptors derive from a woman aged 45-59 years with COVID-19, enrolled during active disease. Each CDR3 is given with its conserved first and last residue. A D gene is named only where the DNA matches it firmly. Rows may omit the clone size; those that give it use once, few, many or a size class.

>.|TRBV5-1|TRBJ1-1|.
TGCGCCAGCAGCTCGGGACTTCTCCCCACTGAAGCTTTCTTT
CASSSGLLPTEAFF
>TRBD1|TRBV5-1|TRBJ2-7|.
TGCGCCAGCAGTGGGTCCGGGACAGGGGGACGGGAGCAGTACTTC
CASSGSGTGGREQYF
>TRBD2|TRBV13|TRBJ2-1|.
TGTGCCAGCAGCCTCAGCGGGGGGAATAGTCATGAGCAGTTCTTC
CASSLSGGNSHEQFF
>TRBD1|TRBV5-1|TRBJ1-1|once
TGCGCCAGCAGCCCGTACACAGGGGAGAACACTGAAGCTTTCTTT
CASSPYTGENTEAFF
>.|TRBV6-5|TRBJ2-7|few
TGTGCCAGCAGTTTAAGACAGGCTGGGGGCGAGCAGTACTTC
CASSLRQAGGEQYF
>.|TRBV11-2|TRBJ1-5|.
TGTGCCAGCAGCTCGCCGGGTAGAAGCAATCAGCCCCAGCATTTT
CASSSPGRSNQPQHF
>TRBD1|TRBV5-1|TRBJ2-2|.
TGCGCCAGCAGCTTGGGACAGGGGAGCGGCACCGGGGAGCTGTTTTTT
CASSLGQGSGTGELFF
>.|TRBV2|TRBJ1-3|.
TGTGCCAGCAGTTCTGAGCCGGCTGGAAACACCATATATTTT
CASSSEPAGNTIYF
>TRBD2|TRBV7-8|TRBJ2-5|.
TGTGCCAGCAGCTTTAGTCCGGGACTAGCGGGGGTGGAGACCCAGTACTTC
CASSFSPGLAGVETQYF
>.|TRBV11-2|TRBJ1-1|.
TGTGCCAGCAGCTTAGAGGTAGACACTGAAGCTTTCTTT
CASSLEVDTEAFF
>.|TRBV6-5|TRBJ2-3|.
TGTGCCAGCAGTCCAACTACAGATACGCAGTATTTT
CASSPTTDTQYF
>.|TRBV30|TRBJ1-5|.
TGTGCCGGGGGGACCAATCAGCCCCAGCATTTT
CAGGTNQPQHF
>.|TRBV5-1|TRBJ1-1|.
TGCGCCAGCAGCTTGGGCCCAGGGGCTGAAGCTTTCTTT
CASSLGPGAEAFF
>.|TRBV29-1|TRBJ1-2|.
TGCAGCACTGAGGCCTTCTCTGGCTCTGGCTACACCTTC
CSTEAFSGSGYTF
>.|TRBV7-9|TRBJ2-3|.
TGTGCCAGCAACCACTTAAGATTCTCCGGGACTTGGGCCCCAGATACGCAGTATTTT
CASNHLRFSGTWAPDTQYF
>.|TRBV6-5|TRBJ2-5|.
TGTGCCAGCAGTTTTCTCGGGGGACCGAGGGAGACCCAGTACTTC
CASSFLGGPRETQYF
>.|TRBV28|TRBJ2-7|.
TGTGCCAGCAGTTTAGTTGGCAGGGCCTCCTACGAGCAGTACTTC
CASSLVGRASYEQYF
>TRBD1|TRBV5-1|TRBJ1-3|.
TGCGCCAGCAGCTTGGACAGGGGCCCATACTCTGGAAACACCATATATTTT
CASSLDRGPYSGNTIYF
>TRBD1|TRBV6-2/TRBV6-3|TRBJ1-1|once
TGTGCCAGCAGTTACACCGACCGGGACAGGGCAGGCGGCTCCTCAGAAGCTTTCTTT
CASSYTDRDRAGGSSEAFF
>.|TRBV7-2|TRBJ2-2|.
TGTGCCAGCAGCTTAACTAGAAATACCGGGGAGCTGTTTTTT
CASSLTRNTGELFF
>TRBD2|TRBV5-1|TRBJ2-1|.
TGCGCCAGCAGCCCGGGGGGGCTAGCGGTCACATCCCACAATGAGCAGTTCTTC
CASSPGGLAVTSHNEQFF
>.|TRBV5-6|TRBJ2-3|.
TGTGCCAGCAGCTTGGAAGAGGTAGATACGCAGTATTTT
CASSLEEVDTQYF
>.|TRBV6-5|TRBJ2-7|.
TGTGCCAGCACCGGACAAGGTTCCTACGAGCAGTACTTC
CASTGQGSYEQYF
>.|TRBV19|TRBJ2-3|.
TGTGCCAGTAGTACCTTTCGGGACACCTCAAGCACAGATACGCAGTATTTT
CASSTFRDTSSTDTQYF
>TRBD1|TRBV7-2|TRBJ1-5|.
TGTGCCAGCAGCTTAAAACAGGGGGGACAGCCCCAGCATTTT
CASSLKQGGQPQHF
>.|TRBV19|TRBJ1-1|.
TGTGCCAGTCTAACGACAAGGAACACTGAAGCTTTCTTT
CASLTTRNTEAFF
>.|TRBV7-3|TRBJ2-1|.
TGTGCCAGCAGCTCCCCTGAGGAAGCCTACAATGAGCAGTTCTTC
CASSSPEEAYNEQFF
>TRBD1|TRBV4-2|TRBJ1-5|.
TGTGCCAGCAGCCAAAGACAGGGAAACGATCAGCCCCAGCATTTT
CASSQRQGNDQPQHF
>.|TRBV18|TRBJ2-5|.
TGTGCCAGCTCACGACAGGTGGAAGGCCAAGAGACCCAGTACTTC
CASSRQVEGQETQYF
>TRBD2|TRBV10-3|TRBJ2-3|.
TGTGCCATCAGTTTACGGCGGGGGGGCACAGATACGCAGTATTTT
CAISLRRGGTDTQYF
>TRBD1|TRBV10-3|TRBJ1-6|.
TGTGCCATCAGTGAGTCGCGGGGACAGGGAAATTCACCCCTCCACTTT
CAISESRGQGNSPLHF
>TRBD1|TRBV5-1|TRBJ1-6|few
TGCGCCAGCAGCTCCACAGGGGAAGCTTCACCCCTCCACTTT
CASSSTGEASPLHF
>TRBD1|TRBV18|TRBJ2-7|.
TGTGCCAGCTCACCCCCGGACAGGGGTCTTCACGAGCAGTACTTC
CASSPPDRGLHEQYF
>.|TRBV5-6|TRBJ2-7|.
TGTGCCAGCAGCTTGCCGGTGGGGACTTCCTACGAGCAGTACTTC
CASSLPVGTSYEQYF
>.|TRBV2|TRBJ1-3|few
TGTGCCAGCAGTGACGGCAGGGGTATTGACACCATATATTTT
CASSDGRGIDTIYF
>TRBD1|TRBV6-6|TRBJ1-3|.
TGTGCCAGCAGTCCATACTATACCGGGACAGGGCTTGGAAACACCATATATTTT
CASSPYYTGTGLGNTIYF
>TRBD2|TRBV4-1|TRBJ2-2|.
TGCGCCAGCAGGGCACTGCGGGGGGGGACCGGGGAGCTGTTTTTT
CASRALRGGTGELFF
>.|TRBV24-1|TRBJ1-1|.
TGTGCCACCAGTGATCAGGGCCACAACGCTTTCTTT
CATSDQGHNAFF
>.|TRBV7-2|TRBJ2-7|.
TGTGCCAGCAGCCCGACAGTGAGCTCCTACGAGCAGTACTTC
CASSPTVSSYEQYF
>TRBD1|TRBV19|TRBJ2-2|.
TGTGCCACCCTGTCTTTACAGGGGGCGAGCACCGGGGAGCTGTTTTTT
CATLSLQGASTGELFF
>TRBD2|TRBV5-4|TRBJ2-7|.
TGTGCCAGCAGCCTGGGACTAGCGGGGGACGAGCAGTACTTC
CASSLGLAGDEQYF
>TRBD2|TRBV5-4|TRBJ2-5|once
TGTGCCAGCAGCTACGATAGCGGGGGGCAAGAGACCCAGTACTTC
CASSYDSGGQETQYF
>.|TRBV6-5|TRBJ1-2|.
TGTGCCAGCAGTTCCACAGCTAACTATGGCTACACCTTC
CASSSTANYGYTF
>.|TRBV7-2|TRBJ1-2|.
TGTGCCAGCAGCCCATGGCAGGGCAGGGGCTACACCTTC
CASSPWQGRGYTF
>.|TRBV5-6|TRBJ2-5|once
TGTGCCAGCGCCATTAATTCAGGCTCTCGGGAGACCCAGTACTTC
CASAINSGSRETQYF
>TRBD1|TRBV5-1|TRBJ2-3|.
TGCGCCAGCAGCTTATTGGACAGGGCTGCAGATACGCAGTATTTT
CASSLLDRAADTQYF
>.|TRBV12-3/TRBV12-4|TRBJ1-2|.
TGTGCCAGCAGAGCGGGACACACCTATGGCTACACCTTC
CASRAGHTYGYTF
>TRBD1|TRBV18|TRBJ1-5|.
TGTGCCAGCTCACCGGACAGGGTAGAGCCCCAGCATTTT
CASSPDRVEPQHF
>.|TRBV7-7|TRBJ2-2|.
TGTGCCAGCGGGGGGACCACCGGGGAGCTGTTTTTT
CASGGTTGELFF
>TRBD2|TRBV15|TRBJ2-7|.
TGTGCCACCAGCAGGCGGGGGGCCGTCTACGAGCAGTACTTC
CATSRRGAVYEQYF
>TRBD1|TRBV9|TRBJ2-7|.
TGTGCCAGCAGCTTTAGAGGGACAGGGGATGGCGAGCAGTACTTC
CASSFRGTGDGEQYF
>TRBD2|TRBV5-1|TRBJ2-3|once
TGCGCCAGCAGCCACGGACTAGCGGGCACAGATACGCAGTATTTT
CASSHGLAGTDTQYF
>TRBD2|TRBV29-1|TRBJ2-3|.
TGCAGCGGGGCGGGGGGGACAAGCACAGATACGCAGTATTTT
CSGAGGTSTDTQYF
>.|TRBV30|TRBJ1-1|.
TGTGCCTGGACCCAGGGAAGGGAAGCTTTCTTT
CAWTQGREAFF
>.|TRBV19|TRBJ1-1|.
TGTGCCAGTAGTTTCTCGGACAGTTGGAACACTGAAGCTTTCTTT
CASSFSDSWNTEAFF
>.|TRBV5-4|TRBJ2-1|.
TGTGCCAGCAGCCTTCCTAGGGGGGGTAATGAGCAGTTCTTC
CASSLPRGGNEQFF
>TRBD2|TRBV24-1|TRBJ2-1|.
TGTGCCACCAGTGACTCTAGACTAGCGGGGGGGTACAATGAGCAGTTCTTC
CATSDSRLAGGYNEQFF